The TCR beta chain under discussion was sequenced for a study of T cells in Graves' hyperthyroidism and ophthalmopathy. Study findings and constraints: Ophthalmopathy was told apart from stable hyperthyroidism by a 13 V-J model.

Ten or more counts support this clonotype. What it binds is not known. TCR beta CDR3 region amplification was performed from RNA transcripts. RT-PCR in the first round (using the HTBI primer set) targeted the TCR CDR3. TCRdb ran MiXCR on the multiplex PCR reads and lists one entry per CDR3 protein. The table shows about 330,000 distinct CDR3 sequences, with roughly an eighth occurring only once. Trimming took 2 bases from V and 3 from J; bases not matched to a gene: 8. In germline, CDR1 is MNHEY, CDR2 SMNVEV (reference sequence). The CDR3 is made up of 16 amino acids. The chain is built from TRBV27 and TRBJ2-3, with 7 bases aligning to TRBD2. This clonotype was sampled from a middle-aged woman with Graves' ophthalmopathy. The source material was blood. CDR3 nucleotides: TGTGCCAGCAGTTTAGATCGGGCGGGAGTAACAGATACGCAGTATTTT. Its protein product is CASSLDRAGVTDTQYF.